Included here is one T cell receptor (beta chain) sequence, with context. This specimen comes from a study of T-cell reconstitution after alpha-beta-depleted transplantation in children. Preparing the TCRbeta library involved the use of unique molecular identifiers. A single record per CDR3 protein comes from TCRdb applying MiXCR to the PCR reads. This table has 780,000 or so distinct CDR3 sequences, roughly 15% appearing once. The source is a male patient between 10 and 17 years old who had a stem cell transplant for acute lymphoblastic leukemia, so the T cells may come from the graft donor. The sample in question was PBMCs, mostly from graft donor cells, obtained 360 days after TCRalphabeta/CD19-depleted stem cell transplant.

CDR3 bases: TGTGCCATCAGTGAGTCCCTAGCGGGAGCACACATTCAGTACTTC. It encodes CAISESLAGAHIQYF. V and J are TRBV10-3 and TRBJ2-4; 10 bases fit TRBD2. Trimming at V came to 0 bases and at J to 8 bases, leaving 4 bases not matched to a gene. The length of the CDR3 is 15 residues. Per the germline V gene, CDR1 is ENHRY and CDR2 is SYGVKD.